This T cell receptor (beta chain) was sequenced in a study of blood T cell repertoires in COVID-19. The wider study: Whether acute or convalescent, the COVID-19 samples came from the United States, Italy and Spain. The cDNA or gDNA used as material had been derived from T cells, B-cell-depleted T cells, or PBMCs.

Source study methods: Amplifying reference gene primers gave estimates of nucleated cell counts. TCRdb's copy holds only in-frame clones and misses some; the assay was immunoSEQ multiplex PCR. That table is the source of V, J and clone size, and D and trimming were worked out from the DNA. The sample contains more than 85,000 clones, 75% to 90% of which appear only once. Trimming stripped 4 bases from V and 5 bases from J, with 13 bases between. There are 13 residues in the CDR3. Germline-derived CDR1 and CDR2 are SGDLS and YYNGEE. The source material was peripheral blood. This receptor was taken from a human donor in a cohort sampled during active COVID-19. J is TRBJ2-7 and V is TRBV9; the D gene is possibly TRBD2 (6 bases). CDR3 DNA: TGTGCCAGCAGCAAAAGGACGGGGGACGAGCAGTACTTC. Its protein is CASSKRTGDEQYF. Combining the CDR3 with reference TRBV9 and TRBJ2-7 gives the whole variable domain DSGVTQTPKHLITATGQRVTLRCSPRSGDLSVYWYQQSLDQGLQFLIQYYNGEERAKGNILERFSAQQFPDLHSELNLSSLELGDSALYFCASSKRTGDEQYFGPGTRLTVT.